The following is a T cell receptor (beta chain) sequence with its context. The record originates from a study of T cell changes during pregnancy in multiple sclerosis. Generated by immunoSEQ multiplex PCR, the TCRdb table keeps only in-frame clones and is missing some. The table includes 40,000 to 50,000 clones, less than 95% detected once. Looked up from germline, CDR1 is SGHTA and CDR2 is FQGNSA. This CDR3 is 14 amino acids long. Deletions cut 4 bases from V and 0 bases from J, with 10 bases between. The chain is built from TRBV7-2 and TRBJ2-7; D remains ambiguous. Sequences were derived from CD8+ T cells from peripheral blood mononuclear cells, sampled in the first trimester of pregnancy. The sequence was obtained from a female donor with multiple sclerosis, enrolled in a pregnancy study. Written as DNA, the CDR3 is TGTGCCAGCAGCTCCCCAAGGAGCTCCTACGAGCAGTACTTC. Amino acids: CASSSPRSSYEQYF. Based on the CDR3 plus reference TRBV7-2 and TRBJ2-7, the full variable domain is GAGVSQSPSNKVTEKGKDVELRCDPISGHTALYWYRQSLGQGLEFLIYFQGNSAPDKSGLPSDRFSAERTGGSVSTLTIQRTQQEDSAVYLCASSSPRSSYEQYFGPGTRLTVT.